This TCR beta chain was recorded in a study of cytomegalovirus exposure and HLA in healthy donors. About the study: Later analysis reported that the roughly 130 validation repertoires shared the platform of the roughly 710 first-cohort repertoires. Study observations and caveats: CMV antigen specificity of a few CMV-associated chains was confirmed in vitro. Some TCR beta chains (roughly 160 of them) were listed as cytomegalovirus-associated.

The donors were in the approximately 110-subject validation cohort; that cohort was separate from the roughly 680-subject first cohort. The CDR3 spans 14 residues. Germline CDR1 is GTSNPN and CDR2 is SVGIG (reference sequence). With 3 bases removed from V and 2 bases from J, the gap between germline ends came to 11 bases. Libraries were prepared by immunoSEQ multiplex PCR; TCRdb keeps only in-frame clonotypes and omits some of them. The sample has approximately 70,000 clones, about 95% seen once. As concerns this clone: Antigen: not known.

This receptor was obtained from a woman aged 18-29 years in good health and CMV-seronegative. This chain uses TRBV30 with TRBJ1-5; D is possibly TRBD1 (6 bases). The specimen was PBMCs. The CDR3 here is CAWSQGLGNQPQHF. The DNA for the CDR3 is TGTGCCTGGAGCCAGGGGTTGGGCAATCAGCCCCAGCATTTT.